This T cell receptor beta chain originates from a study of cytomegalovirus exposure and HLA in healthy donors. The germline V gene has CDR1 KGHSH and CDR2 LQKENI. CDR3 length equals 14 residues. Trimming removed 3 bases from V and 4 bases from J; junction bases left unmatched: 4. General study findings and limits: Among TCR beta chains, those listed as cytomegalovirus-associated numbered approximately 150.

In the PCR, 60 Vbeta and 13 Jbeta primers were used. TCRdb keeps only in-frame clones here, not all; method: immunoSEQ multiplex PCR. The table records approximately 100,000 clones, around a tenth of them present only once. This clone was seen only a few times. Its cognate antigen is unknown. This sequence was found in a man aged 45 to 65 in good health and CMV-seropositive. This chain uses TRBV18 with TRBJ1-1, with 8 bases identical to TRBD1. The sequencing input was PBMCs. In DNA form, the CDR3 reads TGTGCCAGCTCACCTGACAGGGGTGGCACTGAAGCTTTCTTT. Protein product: CASSPDRGGTEAFF. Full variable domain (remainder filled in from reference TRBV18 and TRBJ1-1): NAGVMQNPRHLVRRRGQEARLRCSPMKGHSHVYWYRQLPEEGLKFMVYLQKENIIDESGMPKERFSAEFPKEGPSILRIQQVVRGDSAAYFCASSPDRGGTEAFFGQGTRLTVV.